A single sample gave rise to the 10 T cell receptor beta chains below, sequenced in a study of metastatic and nonmetastatic thyroid tumors. No treatment had been given to any patient before thyroid surgery. TCRdb ran MiXCR on the PCR reads. The table has roughly 15,000 clones, 30% to 35% seen once. What was sequenced was blood. These receptors originate from a female donor with papillary thyroid cancer or a benign thyroid nodule (not recorded which). Some clones in this sample may be carry-over from other donors' samples.

This clone was counted at least ten times. The V gene is TRBV4-2, the J gene TRBJ2-1; 9 bases are shared with TRBD2. The CDR3 sequence is 16 residues long. J was trimmed by 3 bases and V by 0 bases; bases with no gene match: 3. Germline CDR1 reads LGHNA; CDR2 reads YNFKEQ. CDR3 nucleotide sequence: TGTGCCAGCAGCCAAGAATGGCGGGGGGGCTACAATGAGCAGTTCTTC. It codes for CASSQEWRGGYNEQFF.

In its sample, this clone was seen a few times. The chain joins TRBV27 to TRBJ2-1; weak D call: TRBD1 (6 bases). Trimming pared 3 bases from V and 7 bases from J, leaving 13 bases between. Germline loops: CDR1 MNHEY, CDR2 SMNVEV (reference sequence). The CDR3 covers 14 residues. The CDR3 DNA reads as TGTGCCAGCAGTTTTATGGGGGCGTGGAATGAGCAGTTCTTC. This gives the protein CASSFMGAWNEQFF.

This clone ranks as medium-sized. V gene TRBV19 combines with J gene TRBJ2-3; 12 bases fit TRBD2. The ends lost 4 bases at V and 8 bases at J; junction bases unmatched: 7. CDR1 LNHDA and CDR2 SQIVND come from the germline V gene (reference sequence). CDR3 size: 15 residues. The chain's CDR3 is CASSTSGGESGTQYF. As DNA, the CDR3 is TGTGCCAGTAGTACTAGCGGGGGGGAATCTGGTACGCAGTATTTT.

The chain has TRBV30 and TRBJ2-2; D perhaps matches TRBD1 (5 bases). This CDR3 is built from 13 residues. Trimming took off 1 base at V and 6 bases at J, with 9 bases between the two ends. CDR1 is GTSNPN and CDR2 is SVGIG in the germline V gene (reference sequence). The CDR3, as DNA: TGTGCCTGGAGTGCAGCCAGGGCCGGGGAGCTGTTTTTT. Its protein is CAWSAARAGELFF. The complete variable domain, with remaining parts taken from reference TRBV30 and TRBJ2-2, reads SQTIHQWPATLVQPVGSPLSLECTVEGTSNPNLYWYRQAAGRGLQLLFYSVGIGQISSEVPQNLSASRPQDRQFILSSKKLLLSDSGFYLCAWSAARAGELFFGEGSRLTVL.

With regard to this clone: At one end, the junction sequence differs from germline, possibly due to a read error. The chain is built from TRBV6-2 or TRBV6-3 and TRBJ1-1; D remains ambiguous. The CDR3 is made up of 14 amino acids. Germline CDR1 and CDR2: MNHEY and SVGEGT. Here the CDR3 reads CASSSGRAKNEDFF. Written as DNA, the CDR3 is TGTGCCAGCAGTTCTGGACGGGCGAAAAATGAAGATTTCTTT.

This clone was detected ten times or more. An end of the junction differs from the germline gene, which may be a read error. The sample carries other DNA sequences with the same CDR3. The chain recombines TRBV20-1 with TRBJ2-1; TRBD2 is a possible D gene (5 bases). Germline V gives CDR1 DFQATT, CDR2 SNEGSKA (reference sequence). CDR3 length: 9 residues. The CDR3 DNA sequence: TGCAGTGCTTCGGACTCCTTTAACTTC. Amino acid sequence: CSASDSFNF.

This chain links TRBV20-1 with TRBJ2-7, with D perhaps being TRBD1 or TRBD2 (5 bases each). Germline V gene data show CDR1 as DFQATT and CDR2 as SNEGSKA (reference sequence). This CDR3 has 17 amino acids. Trimming removed 4 bases from V and 3 bases from J, with 25 bases in between. CDR3 region: CSATWGVGADLNYEQYF. The CDR3 nucleotides read TGCAGTGCTACGTGGGGCGTGGGAGCGGACCTCAACTACGAGCAGTACTTC.

This clone occurred many times. This chain links TRBV4-1 with TRBJ1-5; D uncertain. This CDR3 comprises 17 residues. The V end lost 0 bases, the J end lost 3 bases, and 15 bases lay between the germline ends. The germline V gene has CDR1 MGHRA and CDR2 YSYEKL. As DNA, the CDR3 is TGCGCCAGCAGCCAAGATAACGGTCAACGGCTCAATCAGCCCCAGCATTTT. It encodes CASSQDNGQRLNQPQHF.

The genes are TRBV27 and TRBJ2-7; TRBD1 agrees at 8 bases. V was pared by 6 bases and J by 6 bases, with 16 bases of the junction left unmatched. The CDR3 totals 16 residues. Per the germline V gene, CDR1 is MNHEY and CDR2 is SMNVEV (reference sequence). This chain's CDR3 is CASSRTRWGTGTEQYF. CDR3 DNA: TGTGCCAGCAGCCGTACACGGTGGGGGACAGGCACCGAGCAGTACTTC.

Notes on this clone: Other DNA variants within this sample encode the same CDR3. This chain connects TRBV12-3 or TRBV12-4 to TRBJ2-2; 11 bases are shared with TRBD2. The length of the CDR3 is 18 residues. V lost 9 bases, J lost 1 base, and 13 bases stayed unmatched. The CDR3 region has the DNA TGTGCCAGTAGTAGAAGACTAGCGGGGAAACTGAACACCGGGGAGCTGTTTTTT. Translating gives CASSRRLAGKLNTGELFF.